A single sample is the source of the 9 T cell receptor beta chains below, sequenced in a study of breast tumors, draining lymph nodes, adjacent tissues. TCRdb redid the calling of the multiplex PCR reads with MiXCR, one entry per CDR3 protein. This table holds 12,000 or so distinct CDR3 sequences, around 34% found once. The sample consisted of breast tumor tissue. The receptor source for this set is a female donor with breast cancer. Some clones in this sample may be carry-over from other donors' samples.

This clonotype was recorded a few times. This may be a read error: a much more frequent sequence differs by one nucleotide. V and J are TRBV29-1 and TRBJ2-1; D gene unclear. Germline CDR1 and CDR2: SQVTM and ANQGSEA. CDR3 length: 12 amino acids. CDR3 sequence reads: CGVEWGYNEQFF. CDR3 in DNA: TGCGGCGTTGAATGGGGATACAATGAGCAGTTCTTC.

This clonotype was detected many times. One end of the junction fails to match germline, which may point to a read error. The chain is built from TRBV9 and TRBJ2-3, with 9 bases fitting TRBD1. Germline V CDR1 and CDR2: SGDLS, YYNGEE. This CDR3 region has 13 residues. CDR3 DNA sequence: TGTGCCAGCAGCGTAGATACCGGTTGGGACAGGGTCTTT. Protein sequence: CASSVDTGWDRVF.

This clonotype was seen at least ten times. The V gene is TRBV14, the J gene TRBJ1-6, with a tentative D call TRBD1 (5 bases). V was cut by 5 bases and J by 10 bases, with 12 bases left in between. Germline CDR1 reads SGHDN; CDR2 reads FVKESK. There are 13 residues in the CDR3. The CDR3 loop is CASSITGPSPLHF. The DNA of the CDR3 is TGTGCCAGCAGCATCACAGGTCCCTCACCCCTCCACTTT.

This clonotype has a count of ten or more. The V and J genes are TRBV20-1 and TRBJ2-2; TRBD1 matches at 10 bases. The CDR3 length is 17 residues. V shed 1 base, J shed 6 bases, and the junction held 11 bases outside the gene matches. Germline V CDR1 and CDR2: DFQATT, SNEGSKA (reference sequence). CDR3 nucleotide sequence: TGCAGTGCTAGAGGGTCACCCGGGACAGGGGAGCCCGGGGAGCTGTTTTTT. Amino acid sequence: CSARGSPGTGEPGELFF.

This clonotype was recorded at least ten times. The chain employs TRBV10-3 and TRBJ2-1; 14 bases are shared with TRBD2. J lost 10 bases, V lost 7 bases, and 9 bases had no gene match. Germline loops: CDR1 ENHRY, CDR2 SYGVKD. This CDR3 is built from 15 residues. The CDR3, as DNA: TGTGCCATCACCCCGGGACTAGCGGGAGAAGGGGAGCAGTTCTTC. It specifies CAITPGLAGEGEQFF.

This clonotype is medium-sized (0.01 to 0.1%) by share. V usage is TRBV20-1 and J usage is TRBJ2-3, with 16 bases lining up with TRBD2. V dropped 4 bases and J dropped 1; count of bases not matched to a gene: 8. This CDR3 has 18 amino acids. Germline CDR1 reads DFQATT; CDR2 reads SNEGSKA (reference sequence). CDR3 region: CSATSGLAGGPGTDTQYF. DNA of the CDR3: TGCAGTGCTACCTCGGGACTAGCGGGAGGGCCGGGCACAGATACGCAGTATTTT.

Note on this clonotype: Since no conserved phenylalanine or tryptophan closes the CDR3, a read error is the likely cause. The V and J genes are TRBV2 and TRBJ2-4; D gene ambiguous. This CDR3 contains 13 residues. CDR1 is SNHLY, CDR2 FYNNEI, per germline. The CDR3 DNA sequence: TGTGTCAGCAGACGGACCCTGGGGAACATTCAGTACTCC. Translation: CVSRRTLGNIQYS.

DNA of the CDR3: TGTGCCAGCAGCCTGCCGACAGGGGGGAACACCGGGGAGCTGTTTTTT. The encoded protein is CASSLPTGGNTGELFF. The chain joins TRBV7-3 to TRBJ2-2; 9 bases align to TRBD1. V lost 5 bases and J lost 1; bases outside the gene matches: 5. This CDR3 spans 16 amino acids. Germline-derived CDR1 and CDR2 are SGHTA and FQGTGA.

This clonotype was detected many times. V is TRBV19 and J is TRBJ2-1, with TRBD2 identical over 7 bases. Germline loops: CDR1 LNHDA, CDR2 SQIVND (reference sequence). CDR3 length equals 16 residues. V lost 4 bases to trimming and J lost 8 bases; unmatched junction nucleotides: 14. The CDR3 here is CASSKGGTSGVDEQFF. CDR3 nucleotides: TGTGCCAGTAGTAAGGGAGGGACGTCTGGGGTCGATGAGCAGTTCTTC. The full variable domain, rest sourced from reference TRBV19 and TRBJ2-1, is DGGITQSPKYLFRKEGQNVTLSCEQNLNHDAMYWYRQDPGQGLRLIYYSQIVNDFQKGDIAEGYSVSREKKESFPLTVTSAQKNPTAFYLCASSKGGTSGVDEQFFGPGTRLTVL.